One and the same sample provided the 6 T cell receptor beta chains below, sequenced in a study of blood T cell repertoires in COVID-19. Clones were sequenced by immunoSEQ multiplex PCR, and TCRdb holds only the in-frame ones, with some missing. The sample has 52,000 or so clones, 76% seen once; the top ten hold approximately 20%. Sequencing was done on a sample of peripheral blood. Every receptor here comes from a middle-aged man with active or convalescent COVID-19.

There are a few counts of this clone. This chain uses TRBV14 with TRBJ2-7; 8 positions agree with TRBD2. V lost 3 bases, J lost 6 bases, and 16 bases stayed unmatched. CDR3 length equals 17 residues. Germline V gives CDR1 SGHDN, CDR2 FVKESK. In DNA form, the CDR3 reads TGTGCCAGCAGCCAGAGGGGCGGGAGAGCGGGAGCTTCCGAGCAGTACTTC. Translated: CASSQRGGRAGASEQYF.

This clone has more than one count but fewer than ten. The gene calls are TRBV18 and TRBJ1-1; D gene unclear. The CDR3 covers 15 residues. With 4 bases removed from V and 3 bases from J, the gap between germline ends came to 15 bases. Germline loops: CDR1 KGHSH, CDR2 LQKENI. The CDR3 sequence is CASSLRGQPDTEAFF. The CDR3 coding sequence is TGTGCCAGCTCACTTCGTGGGCAGCCCGACACTGAAGCTTTCTTT.

This sequence joins TRBV7-8 and TRBJ1-1, with 7 bases fitting TRBD1. The germline gives CDR1 SGHVS, CDR2 FQNEAQ. The CDR3 extends over 15 amino acids. The junction had 5 bases not matched to a gene; V was cut back by 4 bases and J by 0 bases. The CDR3 DNA reads TGTGCCAGCAGCTCCTGGACAGGTATGAACACTGAAGCTTTCTTT. It yields the protein CASSSWTGMNTEAFF.

The CDR3 bases are TGTGCCAGGAACCGATCCAAGCGGGACAGGAGCTCTGGGGCCAACGTCCTGACTTTC. Its protein is CARNRSKRDRSSGANVLTF. The genes are TRBV14 and TRBJ2-6; a possible D gene is TRBD1 (8 bases). CDR1 and CDR2 from the germline V gene are SGHDN and FVKESK. V was shortened by 9 bases and J by 0 bases, with 24 bases between the two germline ends. This CDR3 contains 19 residues.

This chain connects TRBV29-1 to TRBJ1-5; perhaps TRBD1 as D (5 bases). The CDR3 consists of 15 residues. Per the germline V gene, CDR1 is SQVTM and CDR2 is ANQGSEA. Trimming stripped 5 bases from V and 4 bases from J, with 18 bases between. The CDR3 loop is CSVSDGLAGNQPQHF. Here the CDR3 DNA reads TGCAGCGTTAGCGATGGTCTGGCAGGGAATCAGCCCCAGCATTTT.

The chain couples TRBV20-1 to TRBJ2-5, with D perhaps matching TRBD1 (7 bases). CDR1 and CDR2 (germline): DFQATT, SNEGSKA (reference sequence). CDR3 length: 15 residues. Trimming took off 3 bases at V and 1 base at J, with 15 bases between the two ends. In DNA, the CDR3 is TGCAGTGCTAGTTATTCAGGGGGGAGCCAAGAGACCCAGTACTTC. Translated, it gives CSASYSGGSQETQYF.